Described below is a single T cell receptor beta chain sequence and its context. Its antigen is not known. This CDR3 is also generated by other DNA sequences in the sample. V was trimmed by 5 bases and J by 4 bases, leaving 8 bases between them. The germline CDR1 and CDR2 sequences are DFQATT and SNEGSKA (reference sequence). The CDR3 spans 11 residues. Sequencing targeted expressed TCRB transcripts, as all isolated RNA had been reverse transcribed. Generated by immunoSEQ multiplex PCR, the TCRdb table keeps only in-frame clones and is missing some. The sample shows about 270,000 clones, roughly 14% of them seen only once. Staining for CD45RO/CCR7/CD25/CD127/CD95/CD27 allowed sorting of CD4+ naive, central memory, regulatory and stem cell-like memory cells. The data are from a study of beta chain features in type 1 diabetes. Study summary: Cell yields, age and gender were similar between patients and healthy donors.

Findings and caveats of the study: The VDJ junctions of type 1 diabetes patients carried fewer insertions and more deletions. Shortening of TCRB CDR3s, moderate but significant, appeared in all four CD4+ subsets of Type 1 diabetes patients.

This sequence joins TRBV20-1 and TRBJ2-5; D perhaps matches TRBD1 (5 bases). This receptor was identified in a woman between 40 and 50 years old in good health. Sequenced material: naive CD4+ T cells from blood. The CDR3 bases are TGCAGTGCTCCAAGGGGAGAGACCCAGTACTTC. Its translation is CSAPRGETQYF.